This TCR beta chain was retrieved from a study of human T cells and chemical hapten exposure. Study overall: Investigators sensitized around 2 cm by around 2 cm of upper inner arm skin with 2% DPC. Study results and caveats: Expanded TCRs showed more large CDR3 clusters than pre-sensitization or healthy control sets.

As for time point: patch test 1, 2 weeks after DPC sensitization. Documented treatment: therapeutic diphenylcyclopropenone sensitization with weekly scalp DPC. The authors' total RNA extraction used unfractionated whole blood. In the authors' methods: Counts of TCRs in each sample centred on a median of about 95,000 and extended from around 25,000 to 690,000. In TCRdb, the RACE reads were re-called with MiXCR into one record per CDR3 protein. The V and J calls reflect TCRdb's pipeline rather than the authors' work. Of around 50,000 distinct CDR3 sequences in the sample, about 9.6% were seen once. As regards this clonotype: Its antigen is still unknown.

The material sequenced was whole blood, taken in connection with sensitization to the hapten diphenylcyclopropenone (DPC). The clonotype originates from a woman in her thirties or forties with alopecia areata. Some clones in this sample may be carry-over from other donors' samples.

This CDR3 reads CASSSLDLAGAYEQYF. CDR3 DNA sequence: TGTGCCAGCAGCTCCCTCGACCTAGCGGGGGCCTACGAGCAGTACTTC. The chain is built from TRBV5-5 and TRBJ2-7; 10 bases line up with TRBD2. J was trimmed by 2 bases and V by 3 bases; bases with no gene match: 8. Germline V gives CDR1 SGHKS, CDR2 YYEKEE (reference sequence). This CDR3 has 16 amino acids.